This is a list of T cell receptor beta chains from one sample in a study of cytomegalovirus exposure and HLA in healthy donors. Produced via immunoSEQ multiplex PCR; TCRdb's table is partial and in-frame only. The sample includes around 78,000 clones, roughly 63% seen only once; the top ten take around 5%. The sequencing sample was made of PBMCs. These receptors were collected from a man aged 25 to 40 in good health and CMV-seropositive. The CDR3 runs from the conserved cysteine through the conserved F or W. Clone sizes are given selectively: once, few, many, or a class where the clone is expanded.

TRBJ2-7,many,TRBV4-1,CASSPDRSVNEQYF
TRBJ2-3,NA,TRBV7-2,CASSLSVSRGTDTQYF
TRBJ1-2,NA,TRBV5-6,CASSLMRVAGLANYGYTF
TRBJ2-7,NA,TRBV7-2,CASSFHPSLTGFYEQYF
TRBJ2-5,NA,TRBV9,CASSGRAGGPKETQYF
NA,few,TRBV27,CASSLSIPRQSSYEQYF
TRBJ1-2,NA,TRBV2,CASSDRDQGSYTF
TRBJ2-1,NA,TRBV6-5,CASSYSVTGVNEQFF
TRBJ2-5,NA,TRBV28,CASSQGSETQYF
TRBJ2-2,once,TRBV5-1,CASSLGPGETGELFF
TRBJ2-1,NA,TRBV2,CASYRTGNYNEQFF
TRBJ2-7,NA,TRBV19,CASSIRLRTAYEQYF
TRBJ2-7,few,TRBV6-5,CASSYPLAGGPYEQYF
TRBJ2-5,once,TRBV29-1,CSVRQGYQETQYF
TRBJ2-2,NA,TRBV28,CASRGQAHTGELFF
TRBJ1-2,NA,TRBV13,CASSLVKGNYGYTF
TRBJ2-1,NA,TRBV6-5,CASRLTDEQFF
NA,NA,TRBV7-9,CASSSPGLALTGELFF
TRBJ2-1,few,TRBV6-5,CASTIQGDSYNEQFF
TRBJ1-2,NA,TRBV7-2,CASSPVAQAGYTF
TRBJ2-7,NA,TRBV27,CASSPTPDRHYEQYF
TRBJ2-1,once,TRBV10-2,CASSPRGVNEQFF
TRBJ1-5,NA,TRBV2,CASSEQGMNQPQHF
TRBJ2-7,NA,TRBV10-2,CASSPTSGSYEQYF
TRBJ2-7,NA,TRBV5-1,CASSFGTGGAYEQYF
TRBJ2-7,NA,TRBV11-2,CASSGTSGSASEQYF
TRBJ1-6,NA,TRBV5-1,CASSLDTANSPLHF
TRBJ1-1,NA,TRBV7-2,CASSSDRHTEAFF
TRBJ2-5,NA,TRBV28,CASSSSGTSKETQYF
TRBJ2-3,NA,TRBV5-1,CASSSRRDRTSTDTQYF
TRBJ1-5,NA,TRBV7-3,CASSGRQGANQPQHF
TRBJ2-5,NA,TRBV2,CASSRELAGGGETQYF
TRBJ2-7,few,TRBV19,CASSIDGKGLYEQYF
TRBJ1-4,NA,TRBV7-9,CASSRSEMFREKLFF
TRBJ1-1,NA,TRBV15,CATSPRQGWSNTEAFF
TRBJ2-2,NA,TRBV29-1,CSVEAGGGTGELFF
TRBJ2-5,NA,TRBV6-6,CASLSGRSGEQYF
TRBJ2-2,NA,TRBV10-2,CASSGHRENTGELFF
TRBJ1-3,NA,TRBV6-5,CASSPTGSSGNTIYF
TRBJ1-5,NA,TRBV18,CASSPPGSNQPQHF
TRBJ2-1,NA,TRBV19,CASMGQGSNEQFF
TRBJ1-1,NA,TRBV7-2,CASSQRGGRHTEAFF
TRBJ2-1,once,TRBV11-3,CASSLRDKLNEQFF
TRBJ2-7,NA,TRBV28,CASLSAREQYF
TRBJ2-7,few,TRBV5-4,CASSFDYSGSGTYEQYF
TRBJ1-4,NA,TRBV7-7,CASSQLTGAANEKLFF
TRBJ2-5,NA,TRBV9,CASSVAPGEGETQYF
TRBJ2-7,NA,TRBV28,CASRGTSGQYEQYF
TRBJ1-2,NA,TRBV6-1,CASNGQSDGYTF
TRBJ2-5,NA,TRBV6-5,CASSPGGLKAETQYF